What follows are 3 T cell receptor beta chains derived from one specimen sequenced in a study of T-cell memory formation after mild COVID-19. TCRdb processed the 5' RACE reads anew with MiXCR; each CDR3 protein has one entry. The sample yields around 300,000 distinct CDR3 sequences, approximately 19% seen once. Sequenced material: PBMCs or a T cell subset sorted from them (not recorded which). These receptors were collected from a man between 18 and 29 years old who had mild COVID-19 (a few samples of this study predate the infection). Cell type and time point are not known.

This clonotype was found many times. This chain uses TRBV10-3 with TRBJ2-5; 8 bases fit TRBD1. In germline, CDR1 is ENHRY, CDR2 SYGVKD. V was pared by 10 bases and J by 2 bases, with 3 bases of the junction left unmatched. There are 12 residues in the CDR3. Here the CDR3 DNA reads TGTGCCACAAGACAGGGGCAAGAGACCCAGTACTTC. Its protein product is CATRQGQETQYF.

This clonotype has only a few counts. The chain recombines TRBV7-8 with TRBJ2-2; 10 nucleotides line up with TRBD1. This CDR3 is 15 amino acids long. Per the germline V gene, CDR1 is SGHVS and CDR2 is FQNEAQ. Losses at the gene ends were 5 bases for V and 6 bases for J; bases not matched to a gene: 6. The CDR3 region has the DNA TGTGCCAGCAGCCTACGGACAGGGGGGTCCGGGGAGCTGTTTTTT. Residues: CASSLRTGGSGELFF.

This clonotype has a handful of counts. V usage is TRBV12-3 or TRBV12-4 and J usage is TRBJ1-6; maybe TRBD1 (5 bases). The CDR3 loop spans 14 amino acids. V lost 1 base and J lost 10, with 11 bases in between. DNA for the CDR3: TGTGCCAGCAGTTTAGATGGGGCTCGATCACCCCTCCACTTT. This encodes CASSLDGARSPLHF.